A single sample gave rise to the 12 T cell receptor beta chains below, sequenced in a study of blood T cell repertoires in COVID-19. Using immunoSEQ multiplex PCR, the repertoire was profiled, and TCRdb retains in-frame clones only, with some absent. The sample shows 150,000 to 200,000 clones, 65% to 90% of them seen only once. The sequenced sample was peripheral blood. The origin of the receptors is a man in his sixties with acute or convalescent COVID-19.

This chain uses TRBV29-1 with TRBJ2-3; D not certain. Germline V CDR1 and CDR2: SQVTM, ANQGSEA. The CDR3 covers 11 residues. Deletions cut 8 bases from V and 6 bases from J, with 12 bases between. The CDR3 loop is CSPGFGDTQYF. In DNA, the CDR3 is TGCAGCCCTGGATTCGGGGATACGCAGTATTTT.

This chain connects TRBV5-4 to TRBJ1-3; TRBD1 aligns across 9 bases. Germline V gives CDR1 SGHNT, CDR2 YYREEE (reference sequence). The CDR3 is 15 residues long. The junction had 5 bases not matched to a gene; V was cut back by 3 bases and J by 4 bases. This CDR3 is CASSSTGTGGNTIYF. The DNA for the CDR3 is TGTGCCAGCAGCTCAACCGGGACAGGGGGAAACACCATATATTTT.

The chain employs TRBV5-5 and TRBJ2-3, with a possible D match to TRBD2 (6 bases). The CDR3 contains 16 residues. Germline-derived CDR1 and CDR2 are SGHKS and YYEKEE (reference sequence). Trimming took off 0 bases at V and 0 bases at J, with 11 bases between the two ends. DNA of the CDR3: TGTGCCAGCAGCTTGGGAGTGGGAGGAAGCACAGATACGCAGTATTTT. This encodes CASSLGVGGSTDTQYF.

V and J are TRBV28 and TRBJ2-7, with 7 bases fitting TRBD2. Germline loops: CDR1 MDHEN, CDR2 SYDVKM. The length of the CDR3 is 14 residues. The V and J ends lost 4 bases and 4 bases, in that order; junction bases with no gene match: 7. CDR3 protein: CASSSSWGGYEQYF. CDR3 DNA: TGTGCCAGCAGTTCCTCCTGGGGGGGGTACGAGCAGTACTTC.

The rearrangement uses TRBV11-2 and TRBJ1-6, with D possibly matching TRBD1 (5 bases). V shed 6 bases and J shed 10 bases, with 25 bases lying between them. In germline, CDR1 is SGHAT, CDR2 FQNNGV. CDR3 length: 17 residues. The CDR3 here is CASSPAGAGSVWSPLHF. The DNA of the CDR3 is TGTGCCAGCAGTCCGGCCGGCGCAGGGTCCGTTTGGTCACCCCTCCACTTT.

This clone is a singleton in its sample. The chain combines TRBV11-3 with TRBJ1-1, with a possible D match to TRBD1 (6 bases). Germline V lookup: CDR1 SGHNT, CDR2 YENEEA. The CDR3 runs to 12 residues. V gave up 1 base and J gave up 11 bases, with 11 bases separating them. The CDR3 nucleotides are TGTGCCAGCAGCTTAGGAGGGGGTTTGGCTTTCTTT. This encodes CASSLGGGLAFF.

The J gene is TRBJ1-2, the V gene TRBV2; 10 nucleotides align to TRBD1. Trimming took 6 bases from V and 7 from J; bases not matched to a gene: 5. The CDR3 consists of 13 residues. Germline assignment: CDR1 SNHLY and CDR2 FYNNEI. The CDR3 loop reads CASSETGGGGYTF. The CDR3 region has the DNA TGTGCCAGCAGCGAGACAGGGGGCGGTGGCTACACCTTC.

This chain links TRBV12-3 or TRBV12-4 with TRBJ2-5; D unresolved. V lost 8 bases and J 5 bases, leaving 12 bases between the germline ends. The CDR3 runs to 12 residues. In DNA, the CDR3 is TGTGCCAGCGGGCAGGTTAGGGAGACCCAGTACTTC. Its translation is CASGQVRETQYF.

The chain combines TRBV6-4 with TRBJ2-7; 10 bases fit TRBD2. The germline CDR1 and CDR2 sequences are MRHNA and SNTAGT. The CDR3 has 14 residues. V was pared by 4 bases and J by 1 base, with 1 base of the junction left unmatched. The CDR3 reads CASSVAGGSYEQYF. The CDR3 coding sequence is TGTGCCAGCAGTGTAGCGGGAGGATCCTACGAGCAGTACTTC.

J is TRBJ1-2 and V is TRBV19, with TRBD1 identical over 10 bases. The length of the CDR3 is 15 residues. The trim removed 5 bases at V and 4 bases at J, leaving 7 bases unmatched. Germline V gives CDR1 LNHDA, CDR2 SQIVND (reference sequence). CDR3 sequence reads: CASSRDRGSSYGYTF. The CDR3 nucleotides read TGTGCCAGTAGTCGGGACAGGGGTTCCTCCTATGGCTACACCTTC.

This chain connects TRBV29-1 to TRBJ1-1; 7 bases agree with TRBD1. The CDR3 covers 14 residues. CDR1 and CDR2 from the germline V gene are SQVTM and ANQGSEA. V shed 7 bases and J 5 bases; nucleotides not matched to a gene: 13. The CDR3 region is CSAVRLTGKTEAFF. The CDR3 DNA follows: TGCAGCGCTGTACGTCTGACAGGGAAGACTGAAGCTTTCTTT.

The chain recombines TRBV2 with TRBJ1-4; no firm D call. This CDR3 comprises 14 residues. V was clipped by 8 bases and J by 5 bases, with 15 bases between them. Germline V gene lookup returns CDR1 SNHLY and CDR2 FYNNEI. CDR3 loop: CASLESWLNEKLFF. Written as DNA, the CDR3 is TGTGCCAGCCTAGAGAGCTGGTTAAATGAAAAACTGTTTTTT.